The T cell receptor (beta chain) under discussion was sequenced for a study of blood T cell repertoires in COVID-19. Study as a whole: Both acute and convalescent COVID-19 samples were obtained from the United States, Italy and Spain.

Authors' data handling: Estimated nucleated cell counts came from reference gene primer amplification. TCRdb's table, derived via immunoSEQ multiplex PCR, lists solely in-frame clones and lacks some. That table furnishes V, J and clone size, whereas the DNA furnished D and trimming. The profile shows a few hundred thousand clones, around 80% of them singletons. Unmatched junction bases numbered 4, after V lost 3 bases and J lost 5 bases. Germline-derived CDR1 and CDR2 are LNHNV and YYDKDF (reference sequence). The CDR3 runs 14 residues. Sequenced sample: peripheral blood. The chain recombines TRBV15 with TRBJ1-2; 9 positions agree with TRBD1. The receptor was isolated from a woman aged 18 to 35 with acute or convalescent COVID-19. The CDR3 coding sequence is TGTGCCACCAGCAGGGGACAGGGTAGTTATGGCTACACCTTC. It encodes CATSRGQGSYGYTF. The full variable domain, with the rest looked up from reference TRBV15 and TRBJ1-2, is DAMVIQNPRYQVTQFGKPVTLSCSQTLNHNVMYWYQQKSSQAPKLLFHYYDKDFNNEADTPDNFQSRRPNTSFCFLDIRSPGLGDTAMYLCATSRGQGSYGYTFGSGTRLTVV.